The TCR beta chain under discussion was sequenced for a study of blood T cell repertoires in COVID-19. In the study's own analysis: Reference gene primer amplification gave estimated nucleated cell counts. Measured with immunoSEQ multiplex PCR; TCRdb has only the in-frame clones, and not every one. The V and J calls and clone size were taken over from that table, and D and trimming were inferred from the DNA. The sample has roughly 220,000 clones; over 75% are singletons. Participant-reported clinical history was the basis for cohort assignment. The V segment lost 0 bases and the J segment 4 bases; nucleotides outside the gene matches: 5. The CDR3 is 16 amino acids. Germline CDR1 is SGHRS and CDR2 is YFSETQ.

Material for sequencing was PBMCs or T cells enriched from blood (not recorded which). The chain combines TRBV5-1 with TRBJ2-1; 9 bases agree with TRBD2. The receptor's source is a young man with acute COVID-19. In DNA, the CDR3 is TGCGCCAGCAGCTTGGGGGAACTAGCGGGTTACAATGAGCAGTTCTTC. This encodes CASSLGELAGYNEQFF.